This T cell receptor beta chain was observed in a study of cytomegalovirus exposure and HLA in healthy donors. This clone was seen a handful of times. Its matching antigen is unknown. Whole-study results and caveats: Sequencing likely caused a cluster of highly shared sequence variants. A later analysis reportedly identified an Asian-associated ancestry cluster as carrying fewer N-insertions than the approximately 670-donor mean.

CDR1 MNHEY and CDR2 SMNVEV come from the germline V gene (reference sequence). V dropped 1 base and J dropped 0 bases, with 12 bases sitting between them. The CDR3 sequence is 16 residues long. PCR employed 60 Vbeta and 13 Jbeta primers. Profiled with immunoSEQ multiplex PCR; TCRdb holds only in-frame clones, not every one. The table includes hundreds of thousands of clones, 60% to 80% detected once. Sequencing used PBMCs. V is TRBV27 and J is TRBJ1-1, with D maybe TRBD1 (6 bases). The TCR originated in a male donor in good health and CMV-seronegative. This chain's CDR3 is CASSLYGGQMNTEAFF. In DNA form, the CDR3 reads TGTGCCAGCAGTTTATACGGGGGGCAGATGAACACTGAAGCTTTCTTT.